This passage covers 28 T cell receptor beta chains from one sample sequenced in a study of T cell responses to AZD1222 COVID-19 vaccine. Here immunoSEQ multiplex PCR was the method, and the copy in TCRdb shows in-frame clones only, minus some. The sample records 75,000 to 90,000 clones, 80% to 95% being singletons. Here the sequenced sample was peripheral blood, taken 28 days after the second AZD1222 dose. Every receptor here comes from an adult who received the AZD1222 COVID-19 vaccine.

The chain combines TRBV4-1 with TRBJ1-4, with 7 bases fitting TRBD1. J was trimmed by 5 bases and V by 4 bases; bases with no gene match: 10. This CDR3 comprises 16 residues. Germline V gives CDR1 MGHRA, CDR2 YSYEKL. The CDR3 nucleotides read TGCGCCAGCAGCCCTTATACCGACAGGGAGAATGAAAAACTGTTTTTT. It yields the protein CASSPYTDRENEKLFF.

The chain carries TRBV5-6 and TRBJ2-5; D remains ambiguous. The V gene lost 0 bases and the J gene lost 1 base, with 1 base spanning the gap. CDR3 length: 12 residues. Germline V CDR1 and CDR2: SGHDT, YYEEEE. The CDR3 sequence: CASSLVQETQYF. The CDR3 region has the DNA TGTGCCAGCAGCTTGGTCCAAGAGACCCAGTACTTC.

V is TRBV7-9 and J is TRBJ1-1, with unresolved D. The CDR3 has 14 residues. Looked up from germline, CDR1 is SEHNR and CDR2 is FQNEAQ (reference sequence). V lost 1 base and J lost 1, with 7 bases in between. This CDR3 reads CASSLVGENTEAFF. CDR3 coding DNA: TGTGCCAGCAGCTTAGTTGGGGAGAACACTGAAGCTTTCTTT.

This clone occurred once. The chain links TRBV6-5 to TRBJ2-7; 7 bases match TRBD1. This CDR3 is 14 amino acids long. V lost 2 bases, J lost 2 bases, and 3 bases stayed unmatched. Germline values: CDR1 MNHEY, CDR2 SVGAGI. CDR3 nucleotides: TGTGCCAGCAGTTACGGGACAGATGCCTACGAGCAGTACTTC. It yields the protein CASSYGTDAYEQYF.

The genes are TRBV2 and TRBJ1-5, with D tentatively TRBD1 (5 bases). This CDR3 has 16 amino acids. The V and J ends lost 3 bases and 7 bases respectively, with 19 bases between them. In germline, CDR1 is SNHLY, CDR2 FYNNEI. This CDR3 is CASSEDPAGAGQPQHF. In DNA, the CDR3 is TGTGCCAGCAGTGAGGACCCCGCTGGGGCTGGGCAGCCCCAGCATTTT. Filled out from reference TRBV2 and TRBJ1-5, the complete variable domain reads EPEVTQTPSHQVTQMGQEVILRCVPISNHLYFYWYRQILGQKVEFLVSFYNNEISEKSEIFDDQFSVERPDGSNFTLKIRSTKLEDSAMYFCASSEDPAGAGQPQHFGDGTRLSIL.

J is TRBJ2-5 and V is TRBV5-4, with a possible D match to TRBD2 (5 bases). CDR3 size: 14 residues. V was pared by 5 bases and J by 1 base, with 12 bases between. Germline assignment: CDR1 SGHNT and CDR2 YYREEE (reference sequence). CDR3 DNA: TGTGCCAGCAGTCTTGAGGGCGGCCAAGAGACCCAGTACTTC. Translated, it gives CASSLEGGQETQYF. The complete variable domain, with remaining parts taken from reference TRBV5-4 and TRBJ2-5, reads ETGVTQSPTHLIKTRGQQVTLRCSSQSGHNTVSWYQQALGQGPQFIFQYYREEENGRGNFPPRFSGLQFPNYSSELNVNALELDDSALYLCASSLEGGQETQYFGPGTRLLVL.

This chain links TRBV21-1 with TRBJ2-1; the table's TRBD2 call for D was not verified on the DNA. TRBV21-1 is given as a pseudogene. There are 13 residues in the CDR3. The chain's CDR3 is CASSPPGTKEQFF. CDR3 coding DNA: TGTGCCAGCAGCCCACCCGGGACTAAGGAGCAGTTCTTC.

In DNA, the CDR3 is TGTGCCACCAGCGCGGGAGGGGTCTACAATGAGCAGTTCTTC. Protein sequence: CATSAGGVYNEQFF. The chain uses TRBV15 and TRBJ2-1; 9 positions agree with TRBD2. The trim removed 5 bases at V and 3 bases at J, leaving 2 bases unmatched. The germline V gene has CDR1 LNHNV and CDR2 YYDKDF (reference sequence). This CDR3 comprises 14 residues.

The chain couples TRBV6-4 to TRBJ1-2, with D possibly matching TRBD1 (6 bases). There are 14 residues in the CDR3. Germline V CDR1 and CDR2: MRHNA, SNTAGT. V was cut by 6 bases and J by 0 bases, with 11 bases left in between. The DNA for the CDR3 is TGTGCCAGCAGCCCGGGACAATCTAACTATGGCTACACCTTC. Translated, it gives CASSPGQSNYGYTF.

V gene TRBV7-2 combines with J gene TRBJ2-7; D remains unclear. CDR3 length: 14 residues. V was shortened by 2 bases and J by 2 bases, with 10 bases between the two germline ends. In germline, CDR1 is SGHTA, CDR2 FQGNSA. The CDR3 here is CASSLSLQAYEQYF. In DNA, the CDR3 is TGTGCCAGCAGCTTATCTCTCCAAGCCTACGAGCAGTACTTC. The full variable domain, with the rest looked up from reference TRBV7-2 and TRBJ2-7, is GAGVSQSPSNKVTEKGKDVELRCDPISGHTALYWYRQSLGQGLEFLIYFQGNSAPDKSGLPSDRFSAERTGGSVSTLTIQRTQQEDSAVYLCASSLSLQAYEQYFGPGTRLTVT.

The chain joins TRBV6-5 to TRBJ2-7, with 10 bases that match TRBD1. The CDR3 has 15 residues. Per germline, CDR1 MNHEY and CDR2 SVGAGI. Trimming took 6 bases from V and 2 from J; bases not matched to a gene: 7. In nucleotides, the CDR3 is TGTGCCAGCAGCGGGCGACAGGGGGCCACCTACGAGCAGTACTTC. It yields the protein CASSGRQGATYEQYF.

The chain carries TRBV24-1 and TRBJ2-3; no firm D call. The V gene's germline CDR1 is KGHDR and CDR2 SFDVKD. V was shortened by 4 bases and J by 5 bases, with 15 bases between the two germline ends. This CDR3 is built from 15 residues. The CDR3 reads CATSDPLHSRDTQYF. Here the CDR3 DNA reads TGTGCCACCAGTGACCCTCTACATAGCCGAGATACGCAGTATTTT.

The J gene is TRBJ2-1, the V gene TRBV27; 9 nucleotides agree with TRBD2. Germline trimming cut 5 bases from V and 4 bases from J; bases unmatched to any gene: 6. CDR3 length: 15 amino acids. Germline V gene data show CDR1 as MNHEY and CDR2 as SMNVEV (reference sequence). Here the CDR3 DNA reads TGTGCCAGCAGTCGCATAGCGGGAGAATACAATGAGCAGTTCTTC. As protein: CASSRIAGEYNEQFF.

A few counts support this clone. This chain uses TRBV30 with TRBJ2-6, with TRBD2 matching 7 bases. The CDR3 runs to 15 residues. CDR1 and CDR2 from the germline V gene are GTSNPN and SVGIG (reference sequence). The junction had 8 bases not matched to a gene; V was cut back by 5 bases and J by 4 bases. The DNA of the CDR3 is TGTGCCTGGTCCCCGCGGGGGTCCGGGGCCAACGTCCTGACTTTC. Translating it yields CAWSPRGSGANVLTF. The variable domain in full, with the rest retrieved from reference TRBV30 and TRBJ2-6, is SQTIHQWPATLVQPVGSPLSLECTVEGTSNPNLYWYRQAAGRGLQLLFYSVGIGQISSEVPQNLSASRPQDRQFILSSKKLLLSDSGFYLCAWSPRGSGANVLTFGAGSRLTVL.

The rearrangement uses TRBV3-1 (or the pseudogene TRBV3-2) and TRBJ1-3, with 10 positions matching TRBD1. CDR1 LGHDT and CDR2 YNNKEL come from the germline V gene (reference sequence). J lost 2 bases, V lost 3 bases, and 10 bases had no gene match. CDR3 size: 18 residues. Written as DNA, the CDR3 is TGTGCCAGCAGCCAGCCCCGGGACAGGGGAAGGGCTGGAAACACCATATATTTT. Protein product: CASSQPRDRGRAGNTIYF.

The gene calls are TRBV6-2 or TRBV6-3 and TRBJ1-4, with D possibly being TRBD1 (6 bases). Trimming stripped 6 bases from V and 8 bases from J, with 13 bases between. Germline assignment: CDR1 MNHEY and CDR2 SVGEGT. The CDR3 spans 13 residues. CDR3 DNA sequence: TGTGCCAGCAGCGGACAGCCGTGGGAAAAACTGTTTTTT. Protein: CASSGQPWEKLFF.

This chain joins TRBV30 and TRBJ1-5; D unresolved. Trimming left V 2 bases short and J 8 bases short, with 13 bases between. Germline V gene data show CDR1 as GTSNPN and CDR2 as SVGIG (reference sequence). The CDR3 extends over 13 amino acids. The CDR3 DNA is TGTGCCTGGAGTAAGTTCGACTCCGAGCCCCAGCATTTT. The encoded protein is CAWSKFDSEPQHF. Full variable domain (rest looked up from reference TRBV30 and TRBJ1-5): SQTIHQWPATLVQPVGSPLSLECTVEGTSNPNLYWYRQAAGRGLQLLFYSVGIGQISSEVPQNLSASRPQDRQFILSSKKLLLSDSGFYLCAWSKFDSEPQHFGDGTRLSIL.

The chain combines TRBV12-5 with TRBJ2-3, with 8 bases lining up with TRBD2. The CDR3 is 17 residues long. Germline trimming cut 5 bases from V and 5 bases from J; bases unmatched to any gene: 15. Germline V gene data show CDR1 as LGHNT and CDR2 as FRNRAP. The CDR3 spells CASGTQLSGSVEDTQYF. CDR3 bases: TGTGCTAGTGGTACACAACTAAGCGGGAGTGTTGAAGATACGCAGTATTTT.

This clone has a single count. CDR3 amino acids: CASSKGVRYNEQFF. Written as DNA, the CDR3 is TGTGCCAGCAGTAAGGGGGTTAGATACAATGAGCAGTTCTTC. The gene calls are TRBV28 and TRBJ2-1, with D perhaps TRBD1 (6 bases). Trimming stripped 5 bases from V and 4 bases from J, with 12 bases between. The germline CDR1 and CDR2 sequences are MDHEN and SYDVKM. The CDR3 is 14 amino acids.

The rearrangement uses TRBV6-4 and TRBJ2-2; D unclear. Trimming stripped 4 bases from V and 4 bases from J, with 7 bases between. The CDR3 consists of 13 residues. Germline CDR1 MRHNA, CDR2 SNTAGT. The CDR3 bases are TGTGCCAGCAGTGTGGAGCTCACCGGGGAGCTGTTTTTT. Amino acid sequence: CASSVELTGELFF.

This sequence joins TRBV28 and TRBJ1-4; no clear D. V dropped 5 bases and J dropped 8 bases, with 9 bases sitting between them. The CDR3 spans 12 residues. Germline assignment: CDR1 MDHEN and CDR2 SYDVKM. CDR3 nucleotides: TGTGCCAGCAGTGCGTTGGGCGAAAAACTGTTTTTT. Amino acids: CASSALGEKLFF.

This clone was counted a single time. The chain carries TRBV5-4 and TRBJ1-1; tentatively, D is TRBD1 (5 bases). V dropped 6 bases and J dropped 0 bases, with 18 bases sitting between them. There are 16 residues in the CDR3. Germline loops: CDR1 SGHNT, CDR2 YYREEE (reference sequence). The CDR3 nucleotides are TGTGCCAGCACCCCGATCGCCGGGGCATTGAACACTGAAGCTTTCTTT. This gives the protein CASTPIAGALNTEAFF.

This chain links TRBV4-2 with TRBJ1-2; D is perhaps TRBD1 (5 bases). V was cut by 1 base and J by 3 bases, with 21 bases left in between. The CDR3 loop spans 18 amino acids. Per the germline V gene, CDR1 is LGHNA and CDR2 is YNFKEQ. CDR3 nucleotides: TGTGCCAGCAGCCAAGTCAGGGCAGGACGTCTCGACGACTATGGCTACACCTTC. It yields the protein CASSQVRAGRLDDYGYTF.

In DNA, the CDR3 is TGCGCCAGCAGCTCGGACGGACATGGAAACACCATATATTTT. Its translation: CASSSDGHGNTIYF. This chain uses TRBV5-1 with TRBJ1-3, with D possibly TRBD1 on 5 matching bases. CDR1 SGHRS and CDR2 YFSETQ come from the germline V gene. The CDR3 runs to 14 residues. V lost 3 bases to trimming and J lost 3 bases, with 10 bases between them. Complete variable domain (other parts from reference TRBV5-1 and TRBJ1-3): KAGVTQTPRYLIKTRGQQVTLSCSPISGHRSVSWYQQTPGQGLQFLFEYFSETQRNKGNFPGRFSGRQFSNSRSEMNVSTLELGDSALYLCASSSDGHGNTIYFGEGSWLTVV.

The chain links TRBV5-1 to TRBJ2-2; D may correspond to TRBD1 or TRBD2 (5 bases each). V lost 5 bases and J 4 bases, leaving 9 bases between the germline ends. CDR3 length equals 13 residues. CDR1 is SGHRS and CDR2 is YFSETQ in the germline V gene. The chain's CDR3 is CASRRDPTGELFF. In nucleotides, the CDR3 is TGCGCCAGCAGACGGGACCCCACCGGGGAGCTGTTTTTT.

Remarks on this clone: Other DNA sequences in this sample translate to the same CDR3. The J gene is TRBJ1-1, the V gene TRBV2; no clear D. This CDR3 is 12 amino acids long. Germline V gives CDR1 SNHLY, CDR2 FYNNEI. V lost 8 bases, J lost 1 base, and 8 bases lay in between. CDR3 protein: CASRGGNTEAFF. The CDR3 region has the DNA TGTGCCAGCCGGGGTGGGAACACTGAAGCTTTCTTT.

V gene TRBV7-8 combines with J gene TRBJ2-7, with TRBD1 identical over 10 bases. Germline values: CDR1 SGHVS, CDR2 FQNEAQ. V lost 5 bases to trimming and J lost 6 bases; unmatched junction nucleotides: 10. The CDR3 is made up of 15 amino acids. The CDR3 DNA is TGTGCCAGCAGCATCGGGGACAGGGGCTCCCTCGAGCAGTACTTC. Translation gives CASSIGDRGSLEQYF.

The V call is TRBV6-2 or TRBV6-3, the J call TRBJ2-7; 7 bases line up with TRBD1. With V trimmed by 4 bases and J by 2 bases, 5 bases remained unmatched. Germline values: CDR1 MNHEY, CDR2 SVGEGT. This CDR3 is built from 14 residues. The CDR3 sequence is CASSSTGPAYEQYF. Written as DNA, the CDR3 is TGTGCCAGCAGTTCGACAGGGCCAGCCTACGAGCAGTACTTC.